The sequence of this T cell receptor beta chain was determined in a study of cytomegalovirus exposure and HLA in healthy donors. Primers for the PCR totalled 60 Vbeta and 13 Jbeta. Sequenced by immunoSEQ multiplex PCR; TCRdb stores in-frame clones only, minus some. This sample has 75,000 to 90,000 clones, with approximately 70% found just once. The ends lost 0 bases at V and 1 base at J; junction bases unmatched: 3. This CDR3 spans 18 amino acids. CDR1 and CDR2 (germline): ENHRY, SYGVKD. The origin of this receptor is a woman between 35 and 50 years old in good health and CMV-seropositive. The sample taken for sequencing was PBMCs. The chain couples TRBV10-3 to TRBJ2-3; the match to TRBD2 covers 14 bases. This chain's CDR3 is CAISESGLAGGRTDTQYF. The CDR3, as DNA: TGTGCCATCAGTGAGTCCGGACTAGCGGGGGGACGCACAGATACGCAGTATTTT.